This entry concerns a single TCR beta chain. Its antigen is currently unknown. It was with unique molecular identifiers that the TCRbeta library was prepared. TCRdb reprocessed the PCR reads via MiXCR and lists one record per CDR3 protein. The profile shows fewer than 550,000 distinct CDR3 sequences, about an eighth of them singletons. This entry comes from a study of T-cell reconstitution after alpha-beta-depleted transplantation in children. Regarding the study as a whole: The study traced high day-60 TCRbeta diversity in some patients to surviving recipient T cells and thymic progenitors.

The clonotype originates from a female patient aged 2-9 years who had a stem cell transplant for aplastic anemia, so the T cells may come from the graft donor. The sequences come from PBMCs, mostly from graft donor cells, collected 180 days after TCRalphabeta/CD19-depleted stem cell transplant.

In DNA form, the CDR3 reads TGCGCCAGCAGCTTGGATCTGGGCCAGGGGGCCCTCTCCTACGAGCAGTACTTC. Its translation is CASSLDLGQGALSYEQYF. The chain has TRBV5-1 and TRBJ2-7; TRBD1 matches at 8 bases. Germline CDR1 and CDR2: SGHRS and YFSETQ. With V trimmed by 0 bases and J by 0 bases, 11 bases remained unmatched. The CDR3 sequence is 18 residues long.